This T cell receptor beta chain appears in the sequencing data of a study of cytomegalovirus exposure and HLA in healthy donors. Notes on this clone: The antigen remains undetermined.

Study outcomes and limitations: A prior analysis recorded that most TCR beta V segments were productive about 90% or about 30% of the time. A reported reduction in N-insertions relative to the approximately 690-donor mean was seen in an Asian-associated ancestry cluster in a later analysis. Solely CMV serostatus was available to characterize immune exposure. Whilst most TCR sequences proved rare, a subset of public TCRs occurred across many donors.

Researchers ran the PCR with 60 Vbeta and 13 Jbeta primers. Clones were sequenced by immunoSEQ multiplex PCR, and TCRdb holds only the in-frame ones, with some missing. The data contain about 110,000 clones, about two thirds of them seen just once; the ten biggest clones take up roughly 8.4%. The germline V gene encodes CDR1 MDHEN and CDR2 SYDVKM. The CDR3 spans 15 residues. V was clipped by 3 bases and J by 0 bases, with 9 bases between them. The source material was PBMCs. The chain employs TRBV28 and TRBJ1-3; unclear D gene. The TCR comes from a man aged 25-45 years in good health and CMV-seropositive. CDR3 bases: TGTGCCAGCAGTTTGATGAGGATCTCTGGAAACACCATATATTTT. Protein: CASSLMRISGNTIYF.